The 31 T cell receptor beta chains below were found in one sample sequenced in a study of blood T cell repertoires in COVID-19. Using immunoSEQ multiplex PCR, the repertoire was profiled, and TCRdb retains in-frame clones only, with some absent. Of about 160,000 clones listed, about 86% are singletons. The sequenced material came from peripheral blood. The receptors here all came from a woman in her seventies with COVID-19, enrolled during active disease.

This sequence joins TRBV29-1 and TRBJ2-7, with 8 bases lining up with TRBD1. CDR1 is SQVTM, CDR2 ANQGSEA, per germline. The CDR3 is 13 amino acids. The trim removed 4 bases at V and 6 bases at J, leaving 8 bases unmatched. CDR3 residues: CSVGGQGTGEQYF. The CDR3 bases are TGCAGCGTTGGTGGACAGGGTACCGGCGAGCAGTACTTC.

This clone was detected only once. The rearrangement links TRBV6-5 to TRBJ1-1; a possible D gene is TRBD1 (5 bases). V was clipped by 7 bases and J by 0 bases, with 15 bases between them. Looked up from germline, CDR1 is MNHEY and CDR2 is SVGAGI. This CDR3 contains 15 residues. Written as DNA, the CDR3 is TGTGCCAGCAAGGCAGGGTACGACATGAACACTGAAGCTTTCTTT. This encodes CASKAGYDMNTEAFF.

The chain joins TRBV9 to TRBJ1-1; perhaps TRBD1 as D (5 bases). The ends were cut back, 3 bases at V and 1 base at J, with 16 bases in the middle. CDR3 length equals 16 residues. The V gene's germline CDR1 is SGDLS and CDR2 YYNGEE. The CDR3 DNA reads TGTGCCAGCAGCGACCGACCGGGGGGACGGAACACTGAAGCTTTCTTT. Translated: CASSDRPGGRNTEAFF.

J is TRBJ1-5 and V is TRBV28, with 11 bases fitting TRBD1. Germline V CDR1 and CDR2: MDHEN, SYDVKM. The CDR3 loop spans 16 amino acids. V was clipped by 6 bases and J by 4 bases; unmatched bases: 8. CDR3 region: CASRGAGTGGNQPQHF. The CDR3 region has the DNA TGTGCCAGCAGAGGCGCCGGGACAGGGGGTAATCAGCCCCAGCATTTT.

This clone was recorded only once. The DNA for the CDR3 is TGTGCCAGCAGCTCGTGGACAGGGTCCTACGAGCAGTACTTC. Protein product: CASSSWTGSYEQYF. This sequence joins TRBV5-4 and TRBJ2-7, with 8 bases lining up with TRBD1. Germline CDR1 is SGHNT and CDR2 is YYREEE (reference sequence). Losses at the gene ends were 3 bases for V and 1 base for J; bases not matched to a gene: 3. This CDR3 is 14 amino acids long.

The rearrangement uses TRBV4-1 and TRBJ2-7, with a tentative D call TRBD1 (6 bases). The CDR3 has 17 amino acids. V shed 0 bases and J shed 3 bases, with 18 bases lying between them. Looked up from germline, CDR1 is MGHRA and CDR2 is YSYEKL. Written as DNA, the CDR3 is TGCGCCAGCAGCCAAGATCAGGTTGGGACACCCTTCTACGAGCAGTACTTC. Protein sequence: CASSQDQVGTPFYEQYF.

This clone was detected a few times. The rearrangement links TRBV12-3 or TRBV12-4 to TRBJ1-2; D is uncertain. This CDR3 region has 13 residues. The V gene lost 10 bases and the J gene lost 2 bases, with 14 bases spanning the gap. This CDR3 reads CATGRARNYGYTF. The CDR3 nucleotides read TGTGCCACCGGGAGGGCACGAAACTATGGCTACACCTTC.

The CDR3, as DNA: TGCGCCAGCAGCTTGAGGAGTCTAGCGGGGGCGGTCTCTGGGGCCAACGTCCTGACTTTC. Protein sequence: CASSLRSLAGAVSGANVLTF. The chain couples TRBV5-1 to TRBJ2-6; 10 bases are shared with TRBD2. This CDR3 has 20 residues. Per the germline V gene, CDR1 is SGHRS and CDR2 is YFSETQ. After removal of 1 base from V and 0 bases from J, the junction contained 10 bases not matched to a gene. The whole variable domain, remainder taken from reference TRBV5-1 and TRBJ2-6, is KAGVTQTPRYLIKTRGQQVTLSCSPISGHRSVSWYQQTPGQGLQFLFEYFSETQRNKGNFPGRFSGRQFSNSRSEMNVSTLELGDSALYLCASSLRSLAGAVSGANVLTFGAGSRLTVL.

This rearrangement joins TRBV6-5 to TRBJ2-3, with D perhaps matching TRBD1 (5 bases). The CDR3 spans 16 residues. Trimming left V 0 bases short and J 5 bases short, with 15 bases between. Germline V gene data show CDR1 as MNHEY and CDR2 as SVGAGI. The CDR3 nucleotides read TGTGCCAGCAGTTACTCCTCAGCACAGGTTGGAGATACGCAGTATTTT. It is translated as CASSYSSAQVGDTQYF.

This sequence joins TRBV5-1 and TRBJ1-2; D unclear. This CDR3 spans 13 amino acids. Germline V lookup: CDR1 SGHRS, CDR2 YFSETQ. V was trimmed by 6 bases and J by 2 bases, leaving 11 bases between them. CDR3 sequence (DNA): TGCGCCAGCAAGTTGGAGGAGAACTATGGCTACACCTTC. Residues: CASKLEENYGYTF.

The rearrangement uses TRBV6-1 and TRBJ2-7; D call uncertain. V dropped 2 bases and J dropped 9 bases, with 14 bases sitting between them. Germline CDR1 is MNHNS and CDR2 is SASEGT. The CDR3 has 13 residues. CDR3 DNA: TGTGCCAGCAGTGAAATGAAACTTTCCGGGCAGTACTTC. Its protein product is CASSEMKLSGQYF.

V is TRBV10-3 and J is TRBJ2-2; D may be TRBD1 (6 bases). The CDR3 runs 16 residues. Trimming shortened V by 0 bases and J by 6 bases, and 14 bases separated the two germline ends. Germline CDR1 is ENHRY and CDR2 is SYGVKD. The CDR3 protein is CAISESGRGEAGELFF. CDR3 in DNA: TGTGCCATCAGTGAGTCGGGCAGGGGCGAGGCCGGGGAGCTGTTTTTT.

This clone has at least ten counts. V gene TRBV6-5 combines with J gene TRBJ2-7; TRBD1 might be the D (6 bases). This CDR3 is built from 14 residues. V was clipped by 6 bases and J by 3 bases, with 15 bases between them. Germline loops: CDR1 MNHEY, CDR2 SVGAGI. CDR3 DNA sequence: TGTGCCAGCAGCCGGACAGCCTACGGCTACGAGCAGTACTTC. Protein product: CASSRTAYGYEQYF.

J is TRBJ2-1 and V is TRBV24-1, with no clear D. This CDR3 is built from 13 residues. The V gene's germline CDR1 is KGHDR and CDR2 SFDVKD. Trimming took 9 bases from V and 9 from J, leaving 17 bases between them. CDR3 loop: CATGPDAGTEQFF. The CDR3 DNA sequence: TGTGCCACCGGTCCGGATGCAGGCACTGAGCAGTTCTTC.

This chain connects TRBV2 to TRBJ1-1; possible D gene TRBD1, 6 bases. V lost 8 bases and J 2 bases, leaving 18 bases between the germline ends. Germline V CDR1 and CDR2: SNHLY, FYNNEI. CDR3 length equals 15 residues. In DNA form, the CDR3 reads TGTGCCAGCCTTCTTTCCGGGACAAAAAACACTGAAGCTTTCTTT. Translation: CASLLSGTKNTEAFF.

The rearrangement uses TRBV27 and TRBJ1-2, with TRBD1 as a possible D gene (6 bases). This CDR3 is 14 amino acids long. The V gene lost 5 bases and the J gene lost 3 bases, with 13 bases spanning the gap. Germline lookup yields CDR1 MNHEY and CDR2 SMNVEV (reference sequence). CDR3 nucleotide sequence: TGTGCCAGCAGTCGTCAACAGGGCGACTATGGCTACACCTTC. This codes for CASSRQQGDYGYTF.

The V call is TRBV30, the J call TRBJ1-1; TRBD1 is a possible D gene (5 bases). V shed 4 bases and J shed 4 bases, with 10 bases lying between them. Germline V lookup: CDR1 GTSNPN, CDR2 SVGIG (reference sequence). The CDR3 has 12 amino acids. CDR3 sequence reads: CAWTIGGTEAFF. CDR3 nucleotide sequence: TGTGCCTGGACGATCGGGGGCACTGAAGCTTTCTTT.

V is TRBV2 and J is TRBJ2-3, with 7 nucleotides matching TRBD1. Trimming took 9 bases from V and 6 from J; bases not matched to a gene: 12. The CDR3 runs 14 residues. CDR1 is SNHLY and CDR2 is FYNNEI in the germline V gene. The CDR3 sequence is CASSSGTVRDTQYF. The CDR3 bases are TGTGCCAGTTCCTCCGGGACAGTACGCGATACGCAGTATTTT.

The rearrangement joins TRBV7-9 to TRBJ1-4, with a weak D call TRBD1 (5 bases). This CDR3 spans 13 amino acids. Trimming cost V 5 bases and J 7 bases, with 11 bases left between them. CDR1 SEHNR and CDR2 FQNEAQ come from the germline V gene (reference sequence). The CDR3 loop is CASSPSQGEKLFF. CDR3 coding DNA: TGTGCCAGCAGCCCCAGCCAGGGTGAAAAACTGTTTTTT.

Worth noting for this clone: At the DNA level, this CDR3 is encoded by other sequences in the same sample as well. CDR3 DNA sequence: TGTGCCAGCAGCCAAGTTGCGGGGAACACCATATATTTT. Encoded protein: CASSQVAGNTIYF. V usage is TRBV3-1 (or the pseudogene TRBV3-2) and J usage is TRBJ1-3; D gene unclear. The germline V gene encodes CDR1 LGHDT and CDR2 YNNKEL (reference sequence). V lost 1 base and J lost 7, with 8 bases in between. The CDR3 has 13 residues.

The CDR3 coding sequence is TGTGCCAGCTCCCGGGGGGAAACTGAAGCTTTCTTT. Translation: CASSRGETEAFF. The chain employs TRBV18 and TRBJ1-1; possible D gene TRBD1, 5 bases. Trimming removed 6 bases from V and 5 bases from J, with 10 bases in between. The CDR3 covers 12 residues. CDR1 is KGHSH and CDR2 is LQKENI in the germline V gene.

V and J are TRBV3-1 (or the pseudogene TRBV3-2) and TRBJ1-6, with D possibly TRBD1 on 5 matching bases. Germline V lookup: CDR1 LGHDT, CDR2 YNNKEL (reference sequence). This CDR3 contains 15 residues. V was clipped by 1 base and J by 10 bases, with 14 bases between them. The CDR3 region is CASSQVAGEGSPLHF. As DNA, the CDR3 is TGTGCCAGCAGCCAAGTGGCGGGGGAGGGATCACCCCTCCACTTT.

This clone appeared a single time. The gene calls are TRBV30 and TRBJ1-1; TRBD1 is a possible D gene (5 bases). V was shortened by 3 bases and J by 5 bases, with 13 bases between the two germline ends. Germline CDR1 and CDR2: GTSNPN and SVGIG (reference sequence). The CDR3 extends over 13 amino acids. CDR3: CAWRWGGETEAFF. The CDR3 region has the DNA TGTGCCTGGAGATGGGGGGGTGAGACTGAAGCTTTCTTT.

The rearrangement links TRBV20-1 to TRBJ2-5; TRBD2 aligns across 8 bases. With V trimmed by 3 bases and J by 2 bases, 14 bases remained unmatched. The CDR3 has 17 residues. CDR1 and CDR2 from the germline V gene are DFQATT and SNEGSKA (reference sequence). In nucleotides, the CDR3 is TGCAGTGCTAGTATCGGGGGGAGCGGGGGAAAACAAGAGACCCAGTACTTC. This encodes CSASIGGSGGKQETQYF.

With respect to this clone: Other DNA sequences in this sample translate to the same CDR3. The V and J genes are TRBV30 and TRBJ1-2; D gene ambiguous. The germline V and J ends were trimmed by 0 bases and 3 bases, with 8 bases remaining between them. This CDR3 is built from 13 residues. In germline, CDR1 is GTSNPN, CDR2 SVGIG (reference sequence). The CDR3 nucleotides are TGTGCCTGGAGTGTATCTTTTGACTATGGCTACACCTTC. Protein product: CAWSVSFDYGYTF.

The rearrangement links TRBV25-1 to TRBJ1-6, with 8 bases identical to TRBD1. V dropped 3 bases and J dropped 7; count of bases not matched to a gene: 2. The CDR3 sequence is 14 residues long. Germline lookup yields CDR1 MGHDK and CDR2 SYGVNS. The CDR3, as DNA: TGTGCCAGCAGTGACAGGGGGCTAAATTCACCCCTCCACTTT. Protein product: CASSDRGLNSPLHF.

The V and J genes are TRBV5-1 and TRBJ2-5; TRBD2 matches at 10 bases. Germline V gene lookup returns CDR1 SGHRS and CDR2 YFSETQ. J gave up 4 bases and V 1 base, and 10 bases lay outside the gene matches. The CDR3 runs to 17 residues. CDR3 sequence: CASSLTTSGDLAETQYF. Written as DNA, the CDR3 is TGCGCCAGCAGCTTGACAACTAGCGGGGATCTCGCAGAGACCCAGTACTTC.

This chain connects TRBV6-4 to TRBJ2-3, with D perhaps TRBD2 (6 bases). The ends were cut back, 4 bases at V and 0 bases at J, with 17 bases in the middle. The CDR3 extends over 17 amino acids. The germline gives CDR1 MRHNA, CDR2 SNTAGT. CDR3 sequence reads: CASSVAGRGSSTDTQYF. As DNA, the CDR3 is TGTGCCAGCAGTGTTGCGGGGCGAGGCTCTAGCACAGATACGCAGTATTTT.

The chain combines TRBV7-8 with TRBJ1-5; no reliable D call. Trimming took 3 bases from V and 2 from J, leaving 11 bases between them. The CDR3 totals 15 residues. Germline lookup yields CDR1 SGHVS and CDR2 FQNEAQ. CDR3 sequence (DNA): TGTGCCAGCAGCTTCCAGGCAGAAGGCAATCAGCCCCAGCATTTT. It is translated as CASSFQAEGNQPQHF.

The J gene is TRBJ2-7, the V gene TRBV12-2; the table's D call TRBD1 went unverified against the DNA. TRBV12-2 is a pseudogene. This CDR3 has 15 amino acids. CDR3 amino acids: CASRYRLGLSYEQYF. The CDR3 DNA sequence: TGTGCAAGTCGCTACCGTCTGGGGCTGTCCTACGAGCAGTACTTC.

The V and J genes are TRBV25-1 and TRBJ1-1; D is undetermined. The length of the CDR3 is 13 residues. In germline, CDR1 is MGHDK, CDR2 SYGVNS. The ends were cut back, 3 bases at V and 8 bases at J, with 13 bases in the middle. CDR3 in DNA: TGTGCCAGCAGTGAGCGGCAGAGTCGGGAAGCTTTCTTT. Amino acid sequence: CASSERQSREAFF.